The clone carrying this T cell receptor (beta chain) was seen a few times. Its antigen is unidentified. These data originate in a study of PD-1 blockade in classical Hodgkin lymphoma. Study findings and constraints: Those achieving complete response showed baseline diversity like newly diagnosed patients. Repertoire differences have undefined causes, possibly disease activity or prior therapy.

This CDR3 region has 15 residues. Germline V CDR1 and CDR2: SQVTM, ANQGSEA. The J segment lost 2 bases and the V segment lost 0 bases, leaving 7 bases of the junction unmatched. Produced via immunoSEQ multiplex PCR; TCRdb's table is partial and in-frame only. The sample contains tens of thousands of clones, around 80% of which appear only once. Every patient relapsed after autologous stem cell transplantation, and brentuximab vedotin exposure varied. This chain connects TRBV29-1 to TRBJ2-7, with 7 nucleotides matching TRBD1. The sequencing here drew on peripheral blood mononuclear cells (PBMCs), taken at baseline. The TCR sequence derives from a human donor with classical Hodgkin lymphoma. CDR3 nucleotides: TGCAGCGTTGAAGATCGGGCCAGGGGGACCTACGAGCAGTACTTC. It is translated as CSVEDRARGTYEQYF.